Presented here are 27 T cell receptor beta chains from one specimen sequenced in a study of OX40 agonist ivuxolimab in advanced cancers. Produced via immunoSEQ multiplex PCR; TCRdb's table is partial and in-frame only. Found here are 60,000 to 100,000 clones, approximately 90% of them singletons; the top ten hold approximately 9.9%. Here the sequenced sample was CD4+ or CD8+ T cells sorted from blood, taken in a trial of the OX40 agonist ivuxolimab. These receptors all come from an adult with an advanced solid tumor such as melanoma, head and neck, liver or kidney cancer.

Note on this clone: Distinct nucleotide sequences in the sample also encode this CDR3. The rearrangement uses TRBV27 and TRBJ2-7, with unresolved D. The CDR3 is made up of 13 amino acids. With 3 bases removed from V and 4 bases from J, the gap between germline ends came to 10 bases. CDR1 MNHEY and CDR2 SMNVEV come from the germline V gene (reference sequence). DNA for the CDR3: TGTGCCAGCAGTTTCGGCCGCTCTTACGAGCAGTACTTC. It translates to CASSFGRSYEQYF.

This chain joins TRBV5-6 and TRBJ2-7; D unresolved. CDR1 and CDR2 from the germline V gene are SGHDT and YYEEEE. V dropped 4 bases and J dropped 5 bases, with 10 bases sitting between them. The length of the CDR3 is 12 residues. CDR3 sequence (DNA): TGTGCCAGCAGCCCAGGTTCCCACGAGCAGTACTTC. Translation gives CASSPGSHEQYF.

V and J are TRBV13 and TRBJ2-1; unclear D gene. The CDR3 contains 13 residues. V was pared by 6 bases and J by 0 bases, with 6 bases between. CDR1 and CDR2 from the germline V gene are PRHDT and FYEKMQ (reference sequence). CDR3 amino acids: CASSRSSYNEQFF. As DNA, the CDR3 is TGTGCCAGCAGTCGGAGCTCCTACAATGAGCAGTTCTTC.

This chain links TRBV5-1 with TRBJ1-1, with 8 bases lining up with TRBD1. The CDR3 is 16 amino acids. V lost 4 bases and J lost 4; bases outside the gene matches: 12. Germline values: CDR1 SGHRS, CDR2 YFSETQ. The CDR3 sequence is CASSKGPDREITEAFF. The CDR3 DNA sequence: TGCGCCAGCAGCAAGGGTCCGGACAGGGAGATCACTGAAGCTTTCTTT. Variable domain in full (rest from reference TRBV5-1 and TRBJ1-1): KAGVTQTPRYLIKTRGQQVTLSCSPISGHRSVSWYQQTPGQGLQFLFEYFSETQRNKGNFPGRFSGRQFSNSRSEMNVSTLELGDSALYLCASSKGPDREITEAFFGQGTRLTVV.

This clone was observed a few times. The chain carries TRBV29-1 and TRBJ1-1; 7 nucleotides match TRBD1. This CDR3 has 13 amino acids. The V gene's germline CDR1 is SQVTM and CDR2 ANQGSEA. V gave up 3 bases and J gave up 6 bases; unmatched junction bases: 7. CDR3 region: CSVEGRTGAEAFF. The CDR3 nucleotides are TGCAGCGTTGAGGGGAGAACAGGGGCTGAAGCTTTCTTT.

CDR3 region: CATSREAWVGRNSPLHF. CDR3 coding DNA: TGTGCCACCAGCAGAGAGGCTTGGGTGGGCCGTAATTCACCCCTCCACTTT. This chain uses TRBV15 with TRBJ1-6; D gene uncertain. The CDR3 runs to 17 residues. Germline V gives CDR1 LNHNV, CDR2 YYDKDF (reference sequence). V dropped 0 bases and J dropped 6 bases, with 15 bases sitting between them.

J is TRBJ2-1 and V is TRBV9; TRBD2 aligns across 12 bases. The germline gives CDR1 SGDLS, CDR2 YYNGEE. This CDR3 is built from 16 residues. Trimming at V came to 3 bases and at J to 2 bases, leaving 3 bases not matched to a gene. The CDR3 spells CASSAPSGGAYNEQFF. The CDR3 bases are TGTGCCAGCAGCGCGCCTAGCGGGGGGGCCTACAATGAGCAGTTCTTC.

The J gene is TRBJ2-7, the V gene TRBV28; 11 bases line up with TRBD2. V gave up 5 bases and J gave up 6 bases; unmatched junction bases: 9. The germline gives CDR1 MDHEN, CDR2 SYDVKM. The CDR3 runs to 15 residues. The CDR3 protein is CASSPLAGGLGEQYF. The DNA of the CDR3 is TGTGCCAGCAGTCCTCTAGCGGGGGGCCTCGGCGAGCAGTACTTC.

This sequence joins TRBV10-1 and TRBJ1-1, with TRBD1 matching 7 bases. In germline, CDR1 is WNHNN, CDR2 SYGVQD (reference sequence). The CDR3 covers 14 residues. Germline trimming cut 3 bases from V and 10 bases from J; bases unmatched to any gene: 11. The CDR3 region is CASSELYGAGGAFF. In DNA, the CDR3 is TGCGCCAGCAGTGAATTATATGGGGCAGGGGGAGCTTTCTTT.

To note about this clone: This CDR3 fails to terminate in the conserved phenylalanine or tryptophan, so it likely reflects a read error. The CDR3 nucleotides are TGTGCCAGCAGCGTCTCCCAGAACACTGAAGCTTTCCTT. The encoded protein is CASSVSQNTEAFL. V is TRBV9 and J is TRBJ1-1, with no clear D. The ends were cut back, 2 bases at V and 1 base at J, with 6 bases in the middle. The V gene's germline CDR1 is SGDLS and CDR2 YYNGEE. CDR3 length equals 13 residues.

The chain joins TRBV7-9 to TRBJ2-5, with a weak D call TRBD2 (5 bases). The CDR3 runs 13 residues. Germline V gene sequence: CDR1 SEHNR, CDR2 FQNEAQ (reference sequence). With 4 bases removed from V and 7 bases from J, the gap between germline ends came to 13 bases. CDR3 loop: CASSWPPRGTQYF. The DNA for the CDR3 is TGTGCCAGCAGCTGGCCCCCACGGGGGACCCAGTACTTC. The full variable domain, completed using reference TRBV7-9 and TRBJ2-5, is DTGVSQNPRHKITKRGQNVTFRCDPISEHNRLYWYRQTLGQGPEFLTYFQNEAQLEKSRLLSDRFSAERPKGSFSTLEIQRTEQGDSAMYLCASSWPPRGTQYFGPGTRLLVL.

Points on this clone: Other DNA sequences within the sample encode an identical CDR3. The chain recombines TRBV13 with TRBJ2-7; D may match TRBD1 or TRBD2 (5 bases each). The CDR3 sequence is 13 residues long. Trimming stripped 1 base from V and 3 bases from J, with 7 bases between. Germline loops: CDR1 PRHDT, CDR2 FYEKMQ (reference sequence). Here the CDR3 DNA reads TGTGCCAGCAGCTTAGCAGGGAGCTACGAGCAGTACTTC. This codes for CASSLAGSYEQYF.

This clone showed up just once. The genes are TRBV29-1 and TRBJ2-7; D possibly corresponds to TRBD2 (5 bases). V was clipped by 2 bases and J by 3 bases, with 11 bases between them. CDR3 length equals 13 residues. Germline V CDR1 and CDR2: SQVTM, ANQGSEA. The CDR3 sequence is CSVESGRGYEQYF. CDR3 bases: TGCAGCGTTGAATCGGGAAGAGGCTACGAGCAGTACTTC.

The chain employs TRBV18 and TRBJ1-1, with D possibly being TRBD1 (6 bases). The V gene's germline CDR1 is KGHSH and CDR2 LQKENI. The CDR3 is 13 amino acids. V dropped 3 bases and J dropped 8 bases, with 13 bases sitting between them. Written as DNA, the CDR3 is TGTGCCAGCTCACCTCCGACAGGTTGGGAAGCTTTCTTT. Its protein is CASSPPTGWEAFF. Using reference TRBV18 and TRBJ1-1 for the parts outside the CDR3, the full variable domain is NAGVMQNPRHLVRRRGQEARLRCSPMKGHSHVYWYRQLPEEGLKFMVYLQKENIIDESGMPKERFSAEFPKEGPSILRIQQVVRGDSAAYFCASSPPTGWEAFFGQGTRLTVV.

The chain combines TRBV11-2 with TRBJ1-6; weak D call: TRBD1 (5 bases). The V gene's germline CDR1 is SGHAT and CDR2 FQNNGV. V shed 3 bases and J shed 4 bases, with 10 bases lying between them. The CDR3 covers 15 residues. CDR3 in DNA: TGTGCCAGCAGCTTTAACCCAGGGTATAATTCACCCCTCCACTTT. It specifies CASSFNPGYNSPLHF.

The genes are TRBV7-9 and TRBJ2-7, with D uncertain. V was cut by 6 bases and J by 0 bases, with 18 bases left in between. This CDR3 is 16 amino acids long. Germline CDR1 is SEHNR and CDR2 is FQNEAQ (reference sequence). The CDR3 DNA reads TGTGCCAGCAGTACCCTCCCCGCAGGCCCCTCCTACGAGCAGTACTTC. Its translation: CASSTLPAGPSYEQYF.

The genes are TRBV5-4 and TRBJ2-1; TRBD2 matches at 7 bases. The junction had 6 bases not matched to a gene; V was cut back by 0 bases and J by 3 bases. CDR3 size: 16 residues. Per germline, CDR1 SGHNT and CDR2 YYREEE (reference sequence). CDR3 protein: CASSLGLADYYNEQFF. The CDR3 nucleotides are TGTGCCAGCAGCTTGGGGCTAGCGGATTACTACAATGAGCAGTTCTTC.

This chain connects TRBV7-9 to TRBJ2-7; the D is unclear. V lost 5 bases and J lost 2, with 13 bases in between. The CDR3 runs to 14 residues. Germline CDR1 and CDR2: SEHNR and FQNEAQ (reference sequence). CDR3 protein: CASSRRTDPYEQYF. CDR3 nucleotides: TGTGCCAGCAGCCGTCGGACGGATCCCTACGAGCAGTACTTC.

For this clone: The junction departs from the called germline gene at one end, perhaps through a read error. The V and J genes are TRBV2 and TRBJ1-1, with a weak D call TRBD1 (6 bases). Germline CDR1 is SNHLY and CDR2 is FYNNEI. This CDR3 is built from 14 residues. CDR3 bases: TGTGCCAGCAGGGAAGACAGGCCGAACACTGAAGCTTTCTTT. Protein product: CASREDRPNTEAFF.

The rearrangement links TRBV5-1 to TRBJ2-3, with 11 bases aligning to TRBD2. The CDR3 runs to 19 residues. With 0 bases clipped from V and 4 bases from J, the junction kept 13 bases outside the gene matches. In germline, CDR1 is SGHRS, CDR2 YFSETQ. The chain's CDR3 is CASSLGTHSGGAGPDTQYF. Here the CDR3 DNA reads TGCGCCAGCAGCTTGGGGACCCATAGCGGGGGGGCCGGTCCAGATACGCAGTATTTT. Full variable domain (rest looked up from reference TRBV5-1 and TRBJ2-3): KAGVTQTPRYLIKTRGQQVTLSCSPISGHRSVSWYQQTPGQGLQFLFEYFSETQRNKGNFPGRFSGRQFSNSRSEMNVSTLELGDSALYLCASSLGTHSGGAGPDTQYFGPGTRLTVL.

This rearrangement joins TRBV18 to TRBJ2-5; D uncertain. Trimming removed 3 bases at V and 5 bases at J, with 16 bases between. CDR1 is KGHSH, CDR2 LQKENI, per germline. The CDR3 runs 15 residues. CDR3 protein: CASSPRPGSRETQYF. The CDR3 DNA reads as TGTGCCAGCTCACCTCGCCCAGGAAGCAGGGAGACCCAGTACTTC.

The V call is TRBV7-6, the J call TRBJ1-5; D possibly corresponds to TRBD1 (6 bases). Germline lookup yields CDR1 SGHVS and CDR2 FNYEAQ. The CDR3 loop spans 14 amino acids. The V gene lost 1 base and the J gene lost 7 bases, with 11 bases spanning the gap. CDR3 DNA sequence: TGTGCCAGCAGCTTAGAGGTTGGGGGCCAGCCCCAGCATTTT. It yields the protein CASSLEVGGQPQHF.

The chain joins TRBV30 to TRBJ2-7, with D tentatively TRBD2 (5 bases). Trimming cost V 5 bases and J 5 bases, with 16 bases left between them. This CDR3 is 13 amino acids long. CDR1 is GTSNPN, CDR2 SVGIG, per germline (reference sequence). The CDR3 here is CAWGPGITNEQYF. The CDR3 DNA follows: TGTGCCTGGGGGCCGGGAATCACAAACGAGCAGTACTTC.

The rearrangement links TRBV27 to TRBJ2-1; TRBD2 agrees at 7 bases. The CDR3 length is 15 residues. The germline V gene has CDR1 MNHEY and CDR2 SMNVEV (reference sequence). V gave up 6 bases and J gave up 5 bases; unmatched junction bases: 10. The CDR3, as DNA: TGTGCCAGCAGCCTCAACCGGGACTATAACAATGAGCAGTTCTTC. Translated, it gives CASSLNRDYNNEQFF.

The chain links TRBV10-3 to TRBJ2-1, with no clear D. V lost 3 bases and J lost 9, with 9 bases in between. Germline CDR1 ENHRY, CDR2 SYGVKD. This CDR3 is built from 12 residues. The CDR3 nucleotides are TGTGCCATCAGTGACGGGCTGCCTGAGCAGTTCTTC. Its translation: CAISDGLPEQFF.

The V gene is TRBV19, the J gene TRBJ2-4; 7 positions match TRBD1. The junction had 6 bases not matched to a gene; V was cut back by 10 bases and J by 0 bases. Germline V gene lookup returns CDR1 LNHDA and CDR2 SQIVND (reference sequence). The CDR3 totals 14 residues. CDR3 in DNA: TGTGCCACTTCGGACAGGATAGCCAAAAACATTCAGTACTTC. This sequence encodes CATSDRIAKNIQYF.

The V gene is TRBV7-5, the J gene TRBJ2-7. TRBV7-5 is assigned pseudogene status. The CDR3 has 16 amino acids. The CDR3 bases are TGTGCCAGCAGCTTTTACGTGGGGGGCCTTATCTACGAGCAGTACTTC. Translation gives CASSFYVGGLIYEQYF.